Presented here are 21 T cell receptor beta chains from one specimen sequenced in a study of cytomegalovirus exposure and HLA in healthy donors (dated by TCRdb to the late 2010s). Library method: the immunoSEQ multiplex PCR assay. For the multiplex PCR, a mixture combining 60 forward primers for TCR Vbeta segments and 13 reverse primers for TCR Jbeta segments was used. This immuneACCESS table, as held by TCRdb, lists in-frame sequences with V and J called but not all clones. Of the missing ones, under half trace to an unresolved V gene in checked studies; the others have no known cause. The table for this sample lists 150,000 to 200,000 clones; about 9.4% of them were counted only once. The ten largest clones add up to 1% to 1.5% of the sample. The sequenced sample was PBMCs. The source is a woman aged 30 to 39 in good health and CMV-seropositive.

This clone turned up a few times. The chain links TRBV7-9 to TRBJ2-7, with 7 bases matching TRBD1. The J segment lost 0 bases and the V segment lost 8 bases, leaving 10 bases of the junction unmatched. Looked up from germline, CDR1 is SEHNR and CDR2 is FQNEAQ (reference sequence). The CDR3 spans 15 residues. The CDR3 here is CASSGTGTVSYEQYF. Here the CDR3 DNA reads TGTGCCAGCTCGGGGACCGGGACAGTCTCCTACGAGCAGTACTTC. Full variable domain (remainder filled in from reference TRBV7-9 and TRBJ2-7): DTGVSQNPRHKITKRGQNVTFRCDPISEHNRLYWYRQTLGQGPEFLTYFQNEAQLEKSRLLSDRFSAERPKGSFSTLEIQRTEQGDSAMYLCASSGTGTVSYEQYFGPGTRLTVT.

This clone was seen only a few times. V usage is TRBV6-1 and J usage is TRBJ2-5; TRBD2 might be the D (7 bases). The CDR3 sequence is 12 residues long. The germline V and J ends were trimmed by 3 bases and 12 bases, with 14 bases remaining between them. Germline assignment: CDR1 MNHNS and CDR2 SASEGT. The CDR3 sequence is CASSEQGREEYF. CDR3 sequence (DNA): TGTGCCAGCAGTGAGCAGGGGAGGGAAGAGTACTTC.

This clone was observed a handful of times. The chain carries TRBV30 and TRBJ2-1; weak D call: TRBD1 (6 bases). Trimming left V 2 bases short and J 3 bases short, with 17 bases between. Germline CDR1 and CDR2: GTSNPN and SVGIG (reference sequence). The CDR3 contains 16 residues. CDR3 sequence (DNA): TGTGCCTGGAGTTCACCAGACAGGCCGATCTACAATGAGCAGTTCTTC. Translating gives CAWSSPDRPIYNEQFF.

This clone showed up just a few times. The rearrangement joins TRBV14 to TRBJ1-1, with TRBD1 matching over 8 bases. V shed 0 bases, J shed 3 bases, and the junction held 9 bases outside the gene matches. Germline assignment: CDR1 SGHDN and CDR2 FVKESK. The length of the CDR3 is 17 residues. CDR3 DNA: TGTGCCAGCAGCCAAGAGTCGGGACAGGTTTATGACACTGAAGCTTTCTTT. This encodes CASSQESGQVYDTEAFF.

In nucleotides, the CDR3 is TGCGCCAGCAGCCAAGTCACAGGGCTTTACGAGCAGTACTTC. Protein: CASSQVTGLYEQYF. The chain is built from TRBV4-1 and TRBJ2-7, with D perhaps matching TRBD1 (6 bases). Trimming pared 1 base from V and 4 bases from J, leaving 11 bases between. Germline lookup yields CDR1 MGHRA and CDR2 YSYEKL. The CDR3 totals 14 residues.

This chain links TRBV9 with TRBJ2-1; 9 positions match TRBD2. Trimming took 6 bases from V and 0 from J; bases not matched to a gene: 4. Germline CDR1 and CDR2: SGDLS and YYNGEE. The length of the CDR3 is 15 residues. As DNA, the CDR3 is TGTGCCAGCACCCAGACTAGCGGCTCCTACAATGAGCAGTTCTTC. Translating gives CASTQTSGSYNEQFF.

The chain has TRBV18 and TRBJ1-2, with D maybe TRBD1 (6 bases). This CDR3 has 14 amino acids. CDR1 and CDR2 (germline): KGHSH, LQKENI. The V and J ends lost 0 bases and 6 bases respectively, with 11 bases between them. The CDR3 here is CASSPPGQGNGYTF. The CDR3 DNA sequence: TGTGCCAGCTCACCACCGGGGCAGGGGAATGGCTACACCTTC.

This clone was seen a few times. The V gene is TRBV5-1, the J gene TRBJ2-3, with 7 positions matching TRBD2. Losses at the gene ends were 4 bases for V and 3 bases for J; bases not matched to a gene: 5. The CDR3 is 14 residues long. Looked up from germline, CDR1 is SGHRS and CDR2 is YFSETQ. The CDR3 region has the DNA TGCGCCAGCAGCCCTGCCGGGAGGACAGATACGCAGTATTTT. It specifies CASSPAGRTDTQYF. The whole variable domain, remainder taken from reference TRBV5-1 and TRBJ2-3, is KAGVTQTPRYLIKTRGQQVTLSCSPISGHRSVSWYQQTPGQGLQFLFEYFSETQRNKGNFPGRFSGRQFSNSRSEMNVSTLELGDSALYLCASSPAGRTDTQYFGPGTRLTVL.

The CDR3 bases are TGTGCCAGCAGGGATGCGGCAGTCCCTTCCTACGAGCAGTACTTC. Translating it yields CASRDAAVPSYEQYF. The chain employs TRBV2 and TRBJ2-7, with unresolved D. The CDR3 totals 15 residues. Germline V CDR1 and CDR2: SNHLY, FYNNEI. Trimming took 6 bases from V and 1 from J, leaving 16 bases between them.

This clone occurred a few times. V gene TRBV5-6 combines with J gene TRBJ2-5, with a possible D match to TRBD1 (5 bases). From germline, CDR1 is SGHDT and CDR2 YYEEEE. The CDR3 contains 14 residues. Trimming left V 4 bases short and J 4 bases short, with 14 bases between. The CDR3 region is CASSPAGNGETQYF. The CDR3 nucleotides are TGTGCCAGCAGCCCAGCAGGGAATGGAGAGACCCAGTACTTC.

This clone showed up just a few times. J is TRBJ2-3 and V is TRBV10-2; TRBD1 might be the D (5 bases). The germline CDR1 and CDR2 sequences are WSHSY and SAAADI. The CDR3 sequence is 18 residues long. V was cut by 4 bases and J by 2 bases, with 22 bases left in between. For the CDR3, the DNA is TGCGCCAGCAGTGTCCCCAGGCAGGGCCCTCGGGCCACAGATACGCAGTATTTT. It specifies CASSVPRQGPRATDTQYF.

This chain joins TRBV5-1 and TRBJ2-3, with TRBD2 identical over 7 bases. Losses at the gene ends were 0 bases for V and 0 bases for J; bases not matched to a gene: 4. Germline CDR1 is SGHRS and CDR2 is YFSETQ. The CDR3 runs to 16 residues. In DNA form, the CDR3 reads TGCGCCAGCAGCTTGGCTAGCGGCTCTAGCACAGATACGCAGTATTTT. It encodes CASSLASGSSTDTQYF.

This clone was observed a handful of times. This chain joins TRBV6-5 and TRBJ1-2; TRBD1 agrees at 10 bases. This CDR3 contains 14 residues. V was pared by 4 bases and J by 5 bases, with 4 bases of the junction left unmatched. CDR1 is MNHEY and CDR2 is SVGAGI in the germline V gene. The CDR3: CASSSGTGVYGYTF. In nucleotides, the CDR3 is TGTGCCAGCAGTTCCGGGACAGGGGTTTATGGCTACACCTTC.

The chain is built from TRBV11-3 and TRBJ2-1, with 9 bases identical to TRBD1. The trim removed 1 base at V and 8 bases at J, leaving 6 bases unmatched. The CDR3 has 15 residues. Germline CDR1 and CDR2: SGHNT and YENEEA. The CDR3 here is CASSLGGDREYEQFF. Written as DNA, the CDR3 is TGTGCCAGCAGCTTAGGGGGGGACAGGGAGTATGAGCAGTTCTTC.

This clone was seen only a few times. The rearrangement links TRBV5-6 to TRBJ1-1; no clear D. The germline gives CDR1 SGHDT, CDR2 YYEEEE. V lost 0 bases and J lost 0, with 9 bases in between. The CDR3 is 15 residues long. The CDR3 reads CASSLVPGLNTEAFF. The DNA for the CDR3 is TGTGCCAGCAGCTTGGTCCCGGGGTTGAACACTGAAGCTTTCTTT.

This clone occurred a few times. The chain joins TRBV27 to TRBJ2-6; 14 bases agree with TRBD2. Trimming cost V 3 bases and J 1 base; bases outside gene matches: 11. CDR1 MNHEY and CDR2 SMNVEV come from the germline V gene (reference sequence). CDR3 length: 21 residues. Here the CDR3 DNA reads TGTGCCAGCAGTTTCCCGGGACTAGCGGGAGAGGTTCGATCTGGGGCCAACGTCCTGACTTTC. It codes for CASSFPGLAGEVRSGANVLTF.

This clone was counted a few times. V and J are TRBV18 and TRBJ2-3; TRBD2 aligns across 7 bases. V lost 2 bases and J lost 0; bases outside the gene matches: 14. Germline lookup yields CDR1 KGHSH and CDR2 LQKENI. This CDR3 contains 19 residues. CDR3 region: CASSPYPIGGRASTDTQYF. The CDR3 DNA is TGTGCCAGCTCACCATACCCGATCGGAGGGAGGGCTAGCACAGATACGCAGTATTTT.

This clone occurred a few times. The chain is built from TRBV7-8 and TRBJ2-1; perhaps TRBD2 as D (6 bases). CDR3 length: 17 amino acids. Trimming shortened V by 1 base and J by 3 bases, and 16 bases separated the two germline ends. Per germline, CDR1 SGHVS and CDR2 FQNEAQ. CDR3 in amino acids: CASSLGSRGSGYNEQFF. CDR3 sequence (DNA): TGTGCCAGCAGCTTAGGGTCCCGGGGTAGCGGCTACAATGAGCAGTTCTTC.

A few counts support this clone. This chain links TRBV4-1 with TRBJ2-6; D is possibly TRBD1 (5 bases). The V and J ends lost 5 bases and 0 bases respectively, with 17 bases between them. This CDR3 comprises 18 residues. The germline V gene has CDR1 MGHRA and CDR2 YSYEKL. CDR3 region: CASSRETVEYSGANVLTF. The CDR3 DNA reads TGCGCCAGCAGCAGAGAGACAGTAGAGTACTCTGGGGCCAACGTCCTGACTTTC.

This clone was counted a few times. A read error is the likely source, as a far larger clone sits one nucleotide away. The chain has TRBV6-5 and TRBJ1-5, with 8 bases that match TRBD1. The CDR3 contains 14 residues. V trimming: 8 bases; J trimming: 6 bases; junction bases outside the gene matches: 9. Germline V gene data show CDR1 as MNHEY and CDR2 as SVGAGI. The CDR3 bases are TGTGCCAGCTGTGAGGACAGGGTGTTTCAGCCCCAGCATTTT. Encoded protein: CASCEDRVFQPQHF.

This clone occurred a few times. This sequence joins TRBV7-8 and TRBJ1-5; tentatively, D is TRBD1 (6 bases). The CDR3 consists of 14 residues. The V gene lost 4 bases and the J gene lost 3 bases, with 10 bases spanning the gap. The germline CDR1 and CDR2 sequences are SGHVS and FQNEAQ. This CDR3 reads CASSSYRDNQPQHF. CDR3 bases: TGTGCCAGCAGCTCCTACAGGGACAATCAGCCCCAGCATTTT. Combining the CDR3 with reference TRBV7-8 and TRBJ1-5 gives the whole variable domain GAGVSQSPRYKVAKRGQDVALRCDPISGHVSLFWYQQALGQGPEFLTYFQNEAQLDKSGLPSDRFFAERPEGSVSTLKIQRTQQEDSAVYLCASSSYRDNQPQHFGDGTRLSIL.